The 4 T cell receptor beta chains given below trace back to one sample, sequenced in a study of Ad26.COV2.S vaccination and SARS-CoV-2 variants. Treatment of the sample: roughly 20 received Ad26.COV2.S at low or high dose, single or two shots; roughly five received placebo; per-sample allocation not given. All samples were drawn on day 63, counting from the first vaccine or placebo injection. The assay was immunoSEQ multiplex PCR, and TCRdb's table has in-frame clones only and misses some. The sample shows roughly 700,000 clones, approximately 88% of them seen only once. The sample was peripheral blood, taken in a trial of Ad26.COV2.S vaccine versus placebo. The source of these receptors is a person aged 18-60 years who received the Ad26.COV2.S COVID-19 vaccine or a placebo.

This clone has just a few counts. The CDR3 sequence: CASSEGQGRHTEAFF. CDR3 nucleotides: TGCGCCAGCAGCGAGGGACAGGGACGTCACACTGAAGCTTTCTTT. This chain uses TRBV5-1 with TRBJ1-1; 9 nucleotides match TRBD1. The CDR3 is 15 residues long. Germline CDR1 reads SGHRS; CDR2 reads YFSETQ. The trim removed 4 bases at V and 3 bases at J, leaving 7 bases unmatched.

The chain combines TRBV10-3 with TRBJ1-5, with 7 bases identical to TRBD1. The CDR3 extends over 15 amino acids. Germline V gene data show CDR1 as ENHRY and CDR2 as SYGVKD. After removal of 8 bases from V and 3 bases from J, the junction contained 10 bases not matched to a gene. For the CDR3, the DNA is TGTGCCATCGGGTCCGGGACAGAAAACAATCAGCCCCAGCATTTT. Translating it yields CAIGSGTENNQPQHF.

The chain uses TRBV6-6 and TRBJ1-5, with D possibly TRBD1 on 5 matching bases. There are 13 residues in the CDR3. The V end was cut by 6 bases, the J end by 4 bases, with 10 bases between. Germline loops: CDR1 MNHNY, CDR2 SVGAGI (reference sequence). The CDR3 coding sequence is TGTGCCAGCAGAGCAGGGTTGAATCAGCCCCAGCATTTT. Translating gives CASRAGLNQPQHF.

The chain combines TRBV7-2 with TRBJ1-5; D not certain. The CDR3 runs to 14 residues. The germline gives CDR1 SGHTA, CDR2 FQGNSA. Trimming removed 0 bases at V and 0 bases at J, with 3 bases between. CDR3 residues: CASSLAGSNQPQHF. The CDR3 DNA is TGTGCCAGCAGCTTAGCAGGTAGCAATCAGCCCCAGCATTTT.